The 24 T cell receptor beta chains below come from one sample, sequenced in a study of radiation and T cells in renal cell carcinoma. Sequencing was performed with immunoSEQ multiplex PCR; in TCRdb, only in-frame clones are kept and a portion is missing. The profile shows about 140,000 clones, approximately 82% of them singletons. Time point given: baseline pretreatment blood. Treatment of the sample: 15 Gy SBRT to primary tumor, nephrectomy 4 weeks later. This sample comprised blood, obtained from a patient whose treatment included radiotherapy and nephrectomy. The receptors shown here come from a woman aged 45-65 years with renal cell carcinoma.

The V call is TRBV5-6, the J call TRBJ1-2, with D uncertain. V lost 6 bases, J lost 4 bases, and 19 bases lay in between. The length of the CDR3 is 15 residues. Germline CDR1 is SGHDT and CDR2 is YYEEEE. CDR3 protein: CASNYRETRLYGYTF. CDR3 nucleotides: TGTGCCAGCAATTATCGGGAAACAAGACTCTATGGCTACACCTTC. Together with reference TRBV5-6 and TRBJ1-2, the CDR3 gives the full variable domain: DAGVTQSPTHLIKTRGQQVTLRCSPKSGHDTVSWYQQALGQGPQFIFQYYEEEERQRGNFPDRFSGHQFPNYSSELNVNALLLGDSALYLCASNYRETRLYGYTFGSGTRLTVV.

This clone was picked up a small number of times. The CDR3 DNA reads TGTGCCAGCAGTCGCGACCATAGCAATCAGCCCCAGCATTTT. Amino acids: CASSRDHSNQPQHF. The chain carries TRBV2 and TRBJ1-5; D remains unclear. Trimming shortened V by 5 bases and J by 0 bases, and 8 bases separated the two germline ends. CDR1 is SNHLY, CDR2 FYNNEI, per germline. This CDR3 has 14 residues.

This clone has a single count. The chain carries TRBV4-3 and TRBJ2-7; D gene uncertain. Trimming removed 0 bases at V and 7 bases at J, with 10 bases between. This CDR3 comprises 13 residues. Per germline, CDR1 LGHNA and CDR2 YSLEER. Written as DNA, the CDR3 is TGCGCCAGCAGCCAAGATCCCCCTATGGAGCAGTACTTC. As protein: CASSQDPPMEQYF.

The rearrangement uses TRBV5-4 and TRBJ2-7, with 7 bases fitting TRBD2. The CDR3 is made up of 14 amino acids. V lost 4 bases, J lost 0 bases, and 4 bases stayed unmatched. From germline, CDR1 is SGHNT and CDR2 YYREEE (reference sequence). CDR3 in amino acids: CASSLGGSSYEQYF. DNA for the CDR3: TGTGCCAGCAGCCTGGGGGGGAGCTCCTACGAGCAGTACTTC.

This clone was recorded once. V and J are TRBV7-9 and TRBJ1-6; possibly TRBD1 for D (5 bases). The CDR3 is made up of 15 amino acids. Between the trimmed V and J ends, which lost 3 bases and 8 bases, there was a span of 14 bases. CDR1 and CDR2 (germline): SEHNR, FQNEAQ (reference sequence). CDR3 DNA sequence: TGTGCCAGCAGCTTGGGACGGAGGATGGATTCACCCCTCCACTTT. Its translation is CASSLGRRMDSPLHF.

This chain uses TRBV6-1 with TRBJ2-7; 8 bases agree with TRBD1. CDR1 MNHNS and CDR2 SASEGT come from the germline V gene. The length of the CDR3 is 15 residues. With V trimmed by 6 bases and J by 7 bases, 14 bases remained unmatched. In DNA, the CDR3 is TGTGCCAGCAGCCCCACCGGGACAGGCGAATTTGAGCAGTACTTC. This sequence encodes CASSPTGTGEFEQYF.

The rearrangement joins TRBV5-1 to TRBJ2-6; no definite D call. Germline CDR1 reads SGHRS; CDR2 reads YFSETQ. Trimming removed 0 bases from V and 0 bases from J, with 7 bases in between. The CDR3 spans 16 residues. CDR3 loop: CASSLGQPSGANVLTF. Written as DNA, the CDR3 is TGCGCCAGCAGCTTGGGGCAGCCCTCTGGGGCCAACGTCCTGACTTTC.

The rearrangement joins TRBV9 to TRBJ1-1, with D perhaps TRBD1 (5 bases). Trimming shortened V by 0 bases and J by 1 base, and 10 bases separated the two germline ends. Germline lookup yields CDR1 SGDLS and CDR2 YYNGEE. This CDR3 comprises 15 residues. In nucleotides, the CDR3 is TGTGCCAGCAGCGTAGCTACTACAGGGAACACTGAAGCTTTCTTT. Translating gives CASSVATTGNTEAFF. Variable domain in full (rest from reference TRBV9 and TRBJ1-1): DSGVTQTPKHLITATGQRVTLRCSPRSGDLSVYWYQQSLDQGLQFLIQYYNGEERAKGNILERFSAQQFPDLHSELNLSSLELGDSALYFCASSVATTGNTEAFFGQGTRLTVV.

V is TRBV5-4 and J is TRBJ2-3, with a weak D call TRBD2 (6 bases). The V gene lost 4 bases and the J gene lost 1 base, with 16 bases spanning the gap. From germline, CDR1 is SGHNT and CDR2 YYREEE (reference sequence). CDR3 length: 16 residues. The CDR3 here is CASSGRDRVGTDTQYF. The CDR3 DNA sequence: TGTGCCAGCAGCGGGCGGGACCGAGTTGGCACAGATACGCAGTATTTT.

This CDR3 is CASSLGDRGLGTEAFF. In DNA, the CDR3 is TGTGCCAGCAGCTTAGGGGACAGGGGGCTTGGCACTGAAGCTTTCTTT. This sequence joins TRBV5-4 and TRBJ1-1; 12 bases align to TRBD1. The germline CDR1 and CDR2 sequences are SGHNT and YYREEE (reference sequence). The CDR3 contains 16 residues. V trimming: 2 bases; J trimming: 4 bases; junction bases outside the gene matches: 6.

The CDR3 spells CASSYAYRGEEKLFF. CDR3 nucleotides: TGTGCCAGCAGCTACGCTTACAGGGGCGAGGAAAAACTGTTTTTT. The chain is built from TRBV7-9 and TRBJ1-4; 7 bases agree with TRBD1. Trimming at V came to 4 bases and at J to 8 bases, leaving 10 bases not matched to a gene. This CDR3 is built from 15 residues. The V gene's germline CDR1 is SEHNR and CDR2 FQNEAQ (reference sequence).

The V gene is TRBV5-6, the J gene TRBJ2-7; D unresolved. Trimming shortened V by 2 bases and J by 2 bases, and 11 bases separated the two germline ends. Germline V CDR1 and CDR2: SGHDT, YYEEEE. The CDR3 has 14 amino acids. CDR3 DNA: TGTGCCAGCAGCTTTGGTGACAAGACCTACGAGCAGTACTTC. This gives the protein CASSFGDKTYEQYF.

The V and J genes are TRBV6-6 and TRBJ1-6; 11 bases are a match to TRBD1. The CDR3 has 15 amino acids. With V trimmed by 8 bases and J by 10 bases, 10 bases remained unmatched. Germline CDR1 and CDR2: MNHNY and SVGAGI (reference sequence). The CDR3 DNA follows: TGTGCCAGCTCAACGATGGGACAGGGGGGCTCACCCCTCCACTTT. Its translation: CASSTMGQGGSPLHF.

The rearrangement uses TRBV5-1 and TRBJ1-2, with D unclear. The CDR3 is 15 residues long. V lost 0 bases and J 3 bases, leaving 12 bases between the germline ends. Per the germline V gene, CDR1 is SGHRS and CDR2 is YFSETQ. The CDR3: CASSLDGRDYYGYTF. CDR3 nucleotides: TGCGCCAGCAGCTTGGACGGACGGGATTACTATGGCTACACCTTC.

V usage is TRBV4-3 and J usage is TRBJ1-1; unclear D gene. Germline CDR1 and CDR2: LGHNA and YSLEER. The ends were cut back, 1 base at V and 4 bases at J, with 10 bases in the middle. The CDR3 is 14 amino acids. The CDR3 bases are TGCGCCAGCAGCCAAGGGCCAGTGAGCACTGAAGCTTTCTTT. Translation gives CASSQGPVSTEAFF.

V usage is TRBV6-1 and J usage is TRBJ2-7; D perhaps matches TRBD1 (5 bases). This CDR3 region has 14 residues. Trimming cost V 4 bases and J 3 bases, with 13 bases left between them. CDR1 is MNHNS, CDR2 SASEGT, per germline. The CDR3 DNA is TGTGCCAGCAGTGGGGGCGGAAAGTACTACGAGCAGTACTTC. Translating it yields CASSGGGKYYEQYF.

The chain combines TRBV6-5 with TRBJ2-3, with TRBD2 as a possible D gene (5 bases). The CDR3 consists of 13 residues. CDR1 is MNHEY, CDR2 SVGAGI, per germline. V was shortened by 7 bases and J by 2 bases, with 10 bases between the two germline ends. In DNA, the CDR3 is TGTGCCAGCATGACTACTTCCACAGATACGCAGTATTTT. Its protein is CASMTTSTDTQYF.

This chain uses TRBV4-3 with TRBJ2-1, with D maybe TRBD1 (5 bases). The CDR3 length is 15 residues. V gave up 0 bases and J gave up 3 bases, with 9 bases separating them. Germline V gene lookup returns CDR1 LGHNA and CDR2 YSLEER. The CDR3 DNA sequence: TGCGCCAGCAGCCAAGAGGGCAGGGACTACAATGAGCAGTTCTTC. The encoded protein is CASSQEGRDYNEQFF.

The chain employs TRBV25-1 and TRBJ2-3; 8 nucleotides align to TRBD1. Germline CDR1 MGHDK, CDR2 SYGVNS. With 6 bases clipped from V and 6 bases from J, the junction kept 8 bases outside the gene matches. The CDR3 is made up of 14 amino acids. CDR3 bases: TGTGCCAGCAGCAGGCAGGGGGCCTCCGATACGCAGTATTTT. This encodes CASSRQGASDTQYF.

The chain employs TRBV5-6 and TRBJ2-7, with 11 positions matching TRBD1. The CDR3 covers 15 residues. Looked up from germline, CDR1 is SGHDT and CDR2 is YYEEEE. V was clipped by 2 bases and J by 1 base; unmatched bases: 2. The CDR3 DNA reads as TGTGCCAGCAGCTTTGGGACAGGGGGATCCTACGAGCAGTACTTC. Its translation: CASSFGTGGSYEQYF.

CDR3 coding DNA: TGTGCCTGGAACAGGAAATCTAGCACAGATACGCAGTATTTT. It translates to CAWNRKSSTDTQYF. The rearrangement uses TRBV30 and TRBJ2-3; perhaps TRBD1 as D (5 bases). The CDR3 totals 14 residues. Germline values: CDR1 GTSNPN, CDR2 SVGIG (reference sequence). Trimming took off 4 bases at V and 0 bases at J, with 11 bases between the two ends. Complete variable domain (other parts from reference TRBV30 and TRBJ2-3): SQTIHQWPATLVQPVGSPLSLECTVEGTSNPNLYWYRQAAGRGLQLLFYSVGIGQISSEVPQNLSASRPQDRQFILSSKKLLLSDSGFYLCAWNRKSSTDTQYFGPGTRLTVL.

The CDR3 DNA is TGTGCCAGCAGTGAAGTTGGGGGGAATTCACCCCTCCACTTT. Translated, it gives CASSEVGGNSPLHF. The genes are TRBV6-1 and TRBJ1-6, with a possible D match to TRBD1 (5 bases). The germline V gene encodes CDR1 MNHNS and CDR2 SASEGT. The CDR3 spans 14 residues. The V and J ends lost 1 base and 7 bases respectively, with 8 bases between them.

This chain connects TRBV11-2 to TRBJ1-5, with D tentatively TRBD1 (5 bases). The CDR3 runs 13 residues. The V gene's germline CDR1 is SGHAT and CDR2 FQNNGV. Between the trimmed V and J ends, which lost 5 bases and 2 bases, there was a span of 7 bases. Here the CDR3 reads CASSRGGNQPQHF. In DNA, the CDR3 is TGTGCCAGCAGCCGGGGGGGCAATCAGCCCCAGCATTTT.

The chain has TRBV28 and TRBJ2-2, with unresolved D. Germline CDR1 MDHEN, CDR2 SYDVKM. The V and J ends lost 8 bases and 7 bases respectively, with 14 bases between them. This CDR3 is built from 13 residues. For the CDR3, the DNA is TGTGCCAGCGAGCTAACGCCTGTCGGGGAGCTGTTTTTT. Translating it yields CASELTPVGELFF.